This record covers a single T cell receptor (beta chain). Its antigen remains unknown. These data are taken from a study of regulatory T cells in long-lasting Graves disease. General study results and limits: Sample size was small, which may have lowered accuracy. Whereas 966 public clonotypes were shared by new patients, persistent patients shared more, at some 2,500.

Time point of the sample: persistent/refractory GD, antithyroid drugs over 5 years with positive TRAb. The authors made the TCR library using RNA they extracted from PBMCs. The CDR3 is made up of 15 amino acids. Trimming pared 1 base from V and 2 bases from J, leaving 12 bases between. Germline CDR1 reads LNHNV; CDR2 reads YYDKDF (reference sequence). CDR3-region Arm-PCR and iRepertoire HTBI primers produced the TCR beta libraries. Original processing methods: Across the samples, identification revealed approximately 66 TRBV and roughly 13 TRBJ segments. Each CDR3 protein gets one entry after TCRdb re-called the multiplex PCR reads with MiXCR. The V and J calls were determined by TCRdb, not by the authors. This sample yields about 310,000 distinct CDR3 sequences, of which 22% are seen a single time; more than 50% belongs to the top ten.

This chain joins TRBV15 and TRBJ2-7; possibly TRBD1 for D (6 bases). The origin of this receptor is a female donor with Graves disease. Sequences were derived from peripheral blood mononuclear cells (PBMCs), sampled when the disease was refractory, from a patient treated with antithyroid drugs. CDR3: CATSRATGTTYEQYF. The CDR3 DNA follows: TGTGCCACCAGCAGAGCAACCGGGACAACCTACGAGCAGTACTTC.